The 20 T cell receptor beta chains below come from one sample, sequenced in a study of cytomegalovirus exposure and HLA in healthy donors. The study ran its PCR with 60 Vbeta and 13 Jbeta primers. Only in-frame clones appear in the TCRdb table, and some are missing; sequencing was by immunoSEQ multiplex PCR. The table for this sample gives approximately 110,000 clones. The sequenced sample was PBMCs. These receptors were obtained from a man aged 18 to 29 in good health and CMV-seronegative.

In DNA, the CDR3 is TGTGCCAGCAGAAGATTTACTAGCACAGATACGCAGTATTTT. Encoded protein: CASRRFTSTDTQYF. The rearrangement uses TRBV11-2 and TRBJ2-3; D is ambiguous. Germline lookup yields CDR1 SGHAT and CDR2 FQNNGV. CDR3 size: 14 residues. Trimming removed 6 bases from V and 0 bases from J, with 10 bases in between.

The chain uses TRBV30 and TRBJ1-1; 7 nucleotides agree with TRBD1. Trimming took 8 bases from V and 4 from J; bases not matched to a gene: 7. This CDR3 region has 12 residues. In germline, CDR1 is GTSNPN, CDR2 SVGIG (reference sequence). The CDR3 DNA follows: TGTGCCAGCTCCAGGGGGGCCACTGAAGCTTTCTTT. Residues: CASSRGATEAFF.

The chain employs TRBV11-2 and TRBJ2-5, with TRBD1 identical over 7 bases. J lost 3 bases, V lost 4 bases, and 8 bases had no gene match. The germline CDR1 and CDR2 sequences are SGHAT and FQNNGV. This CDR3 region has 15 residues. Here the CDR3 DNA reads TGTGCCAGCAGCTCTCCGGGACAGAGGAAAGAGACCCAGTACTTC. Translation: CASSSPGQRKETQYF. Using reference TRBV11-2 and TRBJ2-5 for the parts outside the CDR3, the full variable domain is EAGVAQSPRYKIIEKRQSVAFWCNPISGHATLYWYQQILGQGPKLLIQFQNNGVVDDSQLPKDRFSAERLKGVDSTLKIQPAKLEDSAVYLCASSSPGQRKETQYFGPGTRLLVL.

The gene calls are TRBV4-2 and TRBJ2-1; no clear D gene. CDR3 length equals 17 residues. CDR1 and CDR2 from the germline V gene are LGHNA and YNFKEQ. V was cut by 3 bases and J by 0 bases, with 15 bases left in between. CDR3 sequence (DNA): TGTGCCAGCAGCCATTCAGCTGGGCCGAACTCCTACAATGAGCAGTTCTTC. Residues: CASSHSAGPNSYNEQFF.

The V and J genes are TRBV6-6 and TRBJ2-7; TRBD1 matches at 12 bases. From germline, CDR1 is MNHNY and CDR2 SVGAGI (reference sequence). J lost 5 bases, V lost 4 bases, and 6 bases had no gene match. This CDR3 is 15 amino acids long. This CDR3 reads CASSSPGQGADEQYF. The DNA of the CDR3 is TGTGCCAGCAGTTCGCCGGGACAGGGGGCCGACGAGCAGTACTTC.

This sequence joins TRBV6-5 and TRBJ2-7; D call uncertain. V was shortened by 6 bases and J by 3 bases, with 6 bases between the two germline ends. CDR3 length equals 11 residues. Germline lookup yields CDR1 MNHEY and CDR2 SVGAGI. The CDR3 sequence: CASRTVYEQYF. In nucleotides, the CDR3 is TGTGCCAGCAGAACAGTCTACGAGCAGTACTTC.

V and J are TRBV27 and TRBJ2-1, with TRBD1 matching over 8 bases. The CDR3 is 12 amino acids. Trimming took 7 bases from V and 6 from J; bases not matched to a gene: 2. Germline V gene lookup returns CDR1 MNHEY and CDR2 SMNVEV (reference sequence). This chain's CDR3 is CASIGTGNEQFF. Here the CDR3 DNA reads TGTGCCAGCATCGGGACAGGCAATGAGCAGTTCTTC.

The rearrangement links TRBV18 to TRBJ2-2; a possible D gene is TRBD2 (6 bases). Germline V gene data show CDR1 as KGHSH and CDR2 as LQKENI. This CDR3 comprises 16 residues. V lost 0 bases to trimming and J lost 5 bases, with 13 bases between them. CDR3 sequence: CASSPPTGVRTGELFF. DNA of the CDR3: TGTGCCAGCTCACCACCAACGGGAGTTCGGACCGGGGAGCTGTTTTTT.

The rearrangement joins TRBV5-1 to TRBJ1-2, with TRBD1 matching 8 bases. The ends lost 2 bases at V and 8 bases at J; junction bases unmatched: 2. Germline loops: CDR1 SGHRS, CDR2 YFSETQ. The CDR3 has 12 residues. CDR3 loop: CASSFGTGGYTF. For the CDR3, the DNA is TGCGCCAGCAGCTTTGGGACAGGAGGCTACACCTTC.

V gene TRBV7-2 combines with J gene TRBJ2-1; D is unclear. The length of the CDR3 is 15 residues. V lost 4 bases and J 6 bases, leaving 16 bases between the germline ends. Germline-derived CDR1 and CDR2 are SGHTA and FQGNSA. CDR3 DNA: TGTGCCAGCAGCTCAGCGCTAGTCCCCCCCAATGAGCAGTTCTTC. Translation gives CASSSALVPPNEQFF.

The rearrangement joins TRBV9 to TRBJ2-5; D gene ambiguous. CDR3 size: 13 residues. Germline V gene lookup returns CDR1 SGDLS and CDR2 YYNGEE. The V and J ends lost 3 bases and 5 bases respectively, with 11 bases between them. CDR3 bases: TGTGCCAGCAGCGCCAGACAATCGGAGACCCAGTACTTC. This codes for CASSARQSETQYF.

The chain couples TRBV4-1 to TRBJ1-2; the D is unclear. Germline V CDR1 and CDR2: MGHRA, YSYEKL. V was clipped by 3 bases and J by 3 bases, with 11 bases between them. The CDR3 is 14 residues long. DNA for the CDR3: TGCGCCAGCAGCCAGAGAGGGTGGGACTATGGCTACACCTTC. As protein: CASSQRGWDYGYTF.

The chain combines TRBV11-2 with TRBJ2-1; TRBD1 is a possible D gene (5 bases). The CDR3 extends over 14 amino acids. CDR1 is SGHAT, CDR2 FQNNGV, per germline. V was clipped by 6 bases and J by 6 bases, with 15 bases between them. CDR3 sequence reads: CASRLIRVGNEQFF. In DNA, the CDR3 is TGTGCCAGCAGACTAATCAGGGTTGGCAATGAGCAGTTCTTC.

The chain employs TRBV19 and TRBJ2-7, with 7 bases that match TRBD2. This CDR3 has 15 amino acids. The ends lost 5 bases at V and 9 bases at J; junction bases unmatched: 16. Germline V CDR1 and CDR2: LNHDA, SQIVND (reference sequence). The chain's CDR3 is CASSGGRDPYGRQYF. CDR3 coding DNA: TGTGCCAGTAGTGGGGGGAGGGACCCCTACGGACGGCAGTACTTC.

This chain uses TRBV27 with TRBJ2-1; 9 bases match TRBD1. J gave up 5 bases and V 6 bases, and 17 bases lay outside the gene matches. CDR1 and CDR2 from the germline V gene are MNHEY and SMNVEV (reference sequence). The CDR3 sequence is 18 residues long. Written as DNA, the CDR3 is TGTGCCAGCAGGGCGCGTTCGAGGGACAGGGCGTTGAACAATGAGCAGTTCTTC. Its protein product is CASRARSRDRALNNEQFF.

The CDR3 protein is CATASGETYEQYF. For the CDR3, the DNA is TGTGCCACCGCGAGTGGGGAGACCTACGAGCAGTACTTC. The rearrangement uses TRBV2 and TRBJ2-7, with D possibly being TRBD2 (5 bases). Germline V lookup: CDR1 SNHLY, CDR2 FYNNEI. The V end lost 10 bases, the J end lost 2 bases, and 15 bases lay between the germline ends. CDR3 length equals 13 residues.

The chain recombines TRBV4-1 with TRBJ1-4; 10 bases are shared with TRBD1. The CDR3 contains 18 residues. CDR1 is MGHRA, CDR2 YSYEKL, per germline. The ends lost 3 bases at V and 0 bases at J; junction bases unmatched: 7. CDR3: CASSHRQGAIATNEKLFF. CDR3 nucleotides: TGCGCCAGCAGCCACCGACAGGGGGCTATTGCAACTAATGAAAAACTGTTTTTT.

The genes are TRBV9 and TRBJ1-2; TRBD1 agrees at 8 bases. Unmatched junction bases numbered 18, after V lost 3 bases and J lost 8 bases. CDR1 and CDR2 (germline): SGDLS, YYNGEE. The CDR3 totals 17 residues. The CDR3 nucleotides read TGTGCCAGCAGCGCCCACTCCGGGACAGGAGACCTTCTGGGCTACACCTTC. The encoded protein is CASSAHSGTGDLLGYTF.

The V and J genes are TRBV2 and TRBJ1-5, with 11 nucleotides matching TRBD1. Per the germline V gene, CDR1 is SNHLY and CDR2 is FYNNEI. The CDR3 loop spans 16 amino acids. V trimming: 5 bases; J trimming: 4 bases; junction bases outside the gene matches: 7. The CDR3 region is CASSSGQGAGNQPQHF. The CDR3, as DNA: TGTGCCAGCAGTTCCGGACAGGGGGCAGGTAATCAGCCCCAGCATTTT.

This sequence joins TRBV9 and TRBJ2-2; 15 bases align to TRBD2. Germline assignment: CDR1 SGDLS and CDR2 YYNGEE. The CDR3 contains 18 residues. With 2 bases clipped from V and 1 base from J, the junction kept 3 bases outside the gene matches. The CDR3: CASSVGLAGGENTGELFF. CDR3 coding DNA: TGTGCCAGCAGCGTGGGACTAGCGGGGGGCGAGAACACCGGGGAGCTGTTTTTT.